Described below is a single TCR beta chain sequence and its context. This sample was included in a study of cytomegalovirus exposure and HLA in healthy donors. Measured with immunoSEQ multiplex PCR; TCRdb has only the in-frame clones, and not every one. Of tens of thousands of clones in the sample, just over 90% were seen once. The CDR3 is 16 residues long. The J segment lost 1 base and the V segment lost 4 bases, leaving 9 bases of the junction unmatched. Germline V gene lookup returns CDR1 MRHNA and CDR2 SNTAGT. This TCR came from a man aged 25-45 years in good health and CMV-seronegative. The specimen was PBMCs. The chain links TRBV6-4 to TRBJ2-7; 8 bases are shared with TRBD1. The CDR3 DNA is TGTGCCAGCAGTGCCCGCAGGGGGCTCAAATCCTACGAGCAGTACTTC. It yields the protein CASSARRGLKSYEQYF.